Below, 12 T cell receptor beta chains from the same sample are listed, as sequenced in a study of T cells in localized non-small cell lung cancer. Clones were sequenced by immunoSEQ multiplex PCR, and TCRdb holds only the in-frame ones, with some missing. Of 30,000 to 35,000 clones in the sample, roughly 89% were seen once. The sample was peripheral blood, taken before any cancer treatment. All receptors come from a female donor over 55 with stage I lung adenocarcinoma.

The sample holds one count of this clone. This chain links TRBV7-2 with TRBJ1-1, with 10 bases identical to TRBD1. The ends lost 5 bases at V and 3 bases at J; junction bases unmatched: 3. The CDR3 has 14 residues. Looked up from germline, CDR1 is SGHTA and CDR2 is FQGNSA. CDR3 nucleotide sequence: TGTGCCAGCAGCCGGACAGGGGGTTACACTGAAGCTTTCTTT. It is translated as CASSRTGGYTEAFF.

The V gene is TRBV18, the J gene TRBJ2-7; TRBD1 aligns across 9 bases. The V gene end was trimmed by 6 bases and the J gene end by 5 bases; junction bases not matched to a gene: 5. Germline CDR1 is KGHSH and CDR2 is LQKENI. The CDR3 is 13 residues long. CDR3 coding DNA: TGTGCCAGCTCCCGGACAGGGGACGACGAGCAGTACTTC. It encodes CASSRTGDDEQYF.

DNA of the CDR3: TGTGCCAGCAGCCGATTACTAGCGGGCTCCCCCGGGGAGCTGTTTTTT. This gives the protein CASSRLLAGSPGELFF. V usage is TRBV5-4 and J usage is TRBJ2-2; 9 nucleotides align to TRBD2. Germline values: CDR1 SGHNT, CDR2 YYREEE (reference sequence). CDR3 size: 16 residues. Trimming at V came to 4 bases and at J to 6 bases, leaving 10 bases not matched to a gene.

This chain links TRBV7-3 with TRBJ2-7; weak D call: TRBD2 (6 bases). This CDR3 has 13 amino acids. Germline V gene lookup returns CDR1 SGHTA and CDR2 FQGTGA. Trimming cost V 5 bases and J 5 bases, with 13 bases left between them. In DNA form, the CDR3 reads TGTGCCAGCAGCCTGGGGAGGTTGAACGAGCAGTACTTC. It specifies CASSLGRLNEQYF.

This clone occurred once. This chain joins TRBV10-3 and TRBJ1-2, with D uncertain. The V gene lost 6 bases and the J gene lost 1 base, with 9 bases spanning the gap. The CDR3 is 13 residues long. The V gene's germline CDR1 is ENHRY and CDR2 SYGVKD. DNA for the CDR3: TGTGCCATCAGGGGCGGAGTTAACTATGGCTACACCTTC. Translating it yields CAIRGGVNYGYTF.

The V and J genes are TRBV29-1 and TRBJ2-7; 11 nucleotides match TRBD2. Germline assignment: CDR1 SQVTM and CDR2 ANQGSEA. CDR3 size: 15 residues. V lost 4 bases and J lost 3; bases outside the gene matches: 8. The chain's CDR3 is CSVVTRLAGIYEQYF. The CDR3 bases are TGCAGCGTTGTGACCCGACTAGCGGGGATCTACGAGCAGTACTTC.

This sequence joins TRBV7-3 and TRBJ2-1, with 13 bases lining up with TRBD2. Germline CDR1 is SGHTA and CDR2 is FQGTGA. This CDR3 region has 15 residues. With V trimmed by 3 bases and J by 6 bases, 2 bases remained unmatched. The CDR3, as DNA: TGTGCCAGCAGCTTGACTAGCGGGAGGTTCAATGAGCAGTTCTTC. This sequence encodes CASSLTSGRFNEQFF. The full variable domain, its missing parts supplied by reference TRBV7-3 and TRBJ2-1, is GAGVSQTPSNKVTEKGKYVELRCDPISGHTALYWYRQSLGQGPEFLIYFQGTGAADDSGLPNDRFFAVRPEGSVSTLKIQRTERGDSAVYLCASSLTSGRFNEQFFGPGTRLTVL.

The chain employs TRBV6-5 and TRBJ2-3, with TRBD1 matching 7 bases. Trimming at V came to 2 bases and at J to 2 bases, leaving 7 bases not matched to a gene. Per germline, CDR1 MNHEY and CDR2 SVGAGI. This CDR3 comprises 16 residues. CDR3 nucleotide sequence: TGTGCCAGCAGTTACCAAACAGGGGCTTTCACAGATACGCAGTATTTT. Translation: CASSYQTGAFTDTQYF.

The chain joins TRBV10-3 to TRBJ2-6, with TRBD2 as a possible D gene (5 bases). V was clipped by 2 bases and J by 0 bases, with 5 bases between them. In germline, CDR1 is ENHRY, CDR2 SYGVKD. This CDR3 comprises 15 residues. The CDR3 region has the DNA TGTGCCATCAGTGAGCGGGACTCTGGGGCCAACGTCCTGACTTTC. Its translation: CAISERDSGANVLTF.

The rearrangement uses TRBV29-1 and TRBJ1-1; D possibly corresponds to TRBD1 (6 bases). Germline CDR1 and CDR2: SQVTM and ANQGSEA. This CDR3 region has 14 residues. V lost 3 bases and J lost 3, with 14 bases in between. The CDR3: CSVDSQGMDTEAFF. CDR3 coding DNA: TGCAGCGTTGATTCCCAGGGGATGGACACTGAAGCTTTCTTT.

This clone was observed a handful of times. This chain links TRBV12-5 with TRBJ2-7; D is uncertain. Trimming pared 5 bases from V and 5 bases from J, leaving 7 bases between. The V gene's germline CDR1 is LGHNT and CDR2 FRNRAP. This CDR3 has 11 amino acids. The CDR3 DNA reads as TGTGCTAGTGGTCCCCATGACGAGCAGTACTTC. The encoded protein is CASGPHDEQYF. Variable domain in full (rest from reference TRBV12-5 and TRBJ2-7): DARVTQTPRHKVTEMGQEVTMRCQPILGHNTVFWYRQTMMQGLELLAYFRNRAPLDDSGMPKDRFSAEMPDATLATLKIQPSEPRDSAVYFCASGPHDEQYFGPGTRLTVT.

The gene calls are TRBV19 and TRBJ1-2; maybe TRBD1 (5 bases). The CDR3 is 15 amino acids. Germline V gene data show CDR1 as LNHDA and CDR2 as SQIVND (reference sequence). Trimming removed 4 bases at V and 4 bases at J, with 16 bases between. CDR3 in DNA: TGTGCCAGTAGTAACATACCCCCGGGACCCTATGGCTACACCTTC. Translated, it gives CASSNIPPGPYGYTF. Full variable domain (rest looked up from reference TRBV19 and TRBJ1-2): DGGITQSPKYLFRKEGQNVTLSCEQNLNHDAMYWYRQDPGQGLRLIYYSQIVNDFQKGDIAEGYSVSREKKESFPLTVTSAQKNPTAFYLCASSNIPPGPYGYTFGSGTRLTVV.